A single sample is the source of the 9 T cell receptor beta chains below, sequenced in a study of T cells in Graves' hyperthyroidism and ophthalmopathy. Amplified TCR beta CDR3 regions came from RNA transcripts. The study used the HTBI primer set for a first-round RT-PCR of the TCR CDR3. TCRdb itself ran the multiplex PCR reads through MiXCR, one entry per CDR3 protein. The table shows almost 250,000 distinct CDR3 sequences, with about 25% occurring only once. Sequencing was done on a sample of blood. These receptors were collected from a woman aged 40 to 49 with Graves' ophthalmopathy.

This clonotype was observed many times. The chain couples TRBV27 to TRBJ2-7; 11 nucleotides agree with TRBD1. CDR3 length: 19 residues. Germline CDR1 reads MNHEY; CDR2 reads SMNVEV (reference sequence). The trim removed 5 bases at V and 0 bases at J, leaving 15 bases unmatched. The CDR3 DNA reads TGTGCCAGCAGTCGTAATGCGATGACCGGGACAGGGGGCTCCTACGAGCAGTACTTC. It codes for CASSRNAMTGTGGSYEQYF.

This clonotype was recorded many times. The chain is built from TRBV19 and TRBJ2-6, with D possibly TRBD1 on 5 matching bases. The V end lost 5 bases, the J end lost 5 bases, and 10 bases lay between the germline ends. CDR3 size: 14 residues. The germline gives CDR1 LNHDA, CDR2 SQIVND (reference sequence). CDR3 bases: TGTGCCAGTAGTGAGCAGGGCTGGGCCAACGTCCTGACTTTC. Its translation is CASSEQGWANVLTF.

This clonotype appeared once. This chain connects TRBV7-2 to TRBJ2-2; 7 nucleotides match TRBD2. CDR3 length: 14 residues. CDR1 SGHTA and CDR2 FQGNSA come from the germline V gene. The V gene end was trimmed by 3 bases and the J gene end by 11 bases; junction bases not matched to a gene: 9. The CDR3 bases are TGTGCCAGCAGCTTGGGCGGGAGTTTGGGAGAGCTGTTTTTT. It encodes CASSLGGSLGELFF.

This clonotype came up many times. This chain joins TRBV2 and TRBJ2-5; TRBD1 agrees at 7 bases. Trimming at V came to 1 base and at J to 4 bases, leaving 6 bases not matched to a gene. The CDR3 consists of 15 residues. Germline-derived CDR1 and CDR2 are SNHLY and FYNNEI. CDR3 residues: CASSEGSTGSETQYF. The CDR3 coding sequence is TGTGCCAGCAGTGAAGGTTCGACAGGGTCAGAGACCCAGTACTTC.

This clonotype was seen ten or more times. The CDR3 reads CASSLTGETQYF. The DNA for the CDR3 is TGTGCCAGCAGTTTAACGGGAGAGACCCAGTACTTC. The chain has TRBV27 and TRBJ2-5; D is ambiguous. The CDR3 loop spans 12 amino acids. V dropped 2 bases and J dropped 4 bases, with 5 bases sitting between them. Germline CDR1 and CDR2: MNHEY and SMNVEV (reference sequence).

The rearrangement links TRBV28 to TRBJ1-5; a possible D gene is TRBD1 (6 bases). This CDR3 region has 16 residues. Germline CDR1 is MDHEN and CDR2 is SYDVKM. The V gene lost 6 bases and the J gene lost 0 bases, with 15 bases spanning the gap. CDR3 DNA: TGTGCCAGCAGCCCGGGACACCTCTCTAGCAATCAGCCCCAGCATTTT. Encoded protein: CASSPGHLSSNQPQHF.

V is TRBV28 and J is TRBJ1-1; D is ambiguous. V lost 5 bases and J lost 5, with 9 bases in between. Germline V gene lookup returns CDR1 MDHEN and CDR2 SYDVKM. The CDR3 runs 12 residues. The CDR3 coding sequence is TGTGCCAGCAGTGAGGCTCAAACTGAAGCTTTCTTT. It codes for CASSEAQTEAFF. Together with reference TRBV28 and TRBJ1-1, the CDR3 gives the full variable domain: DVKVTQSSRYLVKRTGEKVFLECVQDMDHENMFWYRQDPGLGLRLIYFSYDVKMKEKGDIPEGYSVSREKKERFSLILESASTNQTSMYLCASSEAQTEAFFGQGTRLTVV.

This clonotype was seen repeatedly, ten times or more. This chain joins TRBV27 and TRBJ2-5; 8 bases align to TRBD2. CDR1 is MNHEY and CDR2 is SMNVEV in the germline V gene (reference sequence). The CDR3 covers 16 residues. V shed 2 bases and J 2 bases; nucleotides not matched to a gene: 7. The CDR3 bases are TGTGCCAGCAGTTTACTCGGAGCGGGGGCACAAGAGACCCAGTACTTC. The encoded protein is CASSLLGAGAQETQYF.

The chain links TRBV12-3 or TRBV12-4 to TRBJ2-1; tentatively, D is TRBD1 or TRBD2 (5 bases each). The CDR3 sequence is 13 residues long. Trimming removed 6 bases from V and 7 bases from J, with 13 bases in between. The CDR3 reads CASSRGRLNEQFF. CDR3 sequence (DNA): TGTGCCAGCAGCCGGGGACGTTTGAATGAGCAGTTCTTC.